The subject of this entry is one TCR beta chain. The sample is drawn from a study of cytomegalovirus exposure and HLA in healthy donors. Here immunoSEQ multiplex PCR was the method, and the copy in TCRdb shows in-frame clones only, minus some. The sample has some 140,000 clones; roughly 84% are singletons. Trimming removed 3 bases at V and 0 bases at J, with 13 bases between. This CDR3 is 16 amino acids long. Germline loops: CDR1 SGHTS, CDR2 YDEGEE. The chain carries TRBV5-8 and TRBJ1-3; TRBD1 might be the D (6 bases). The sequence was collected from a human donor in good health. Material: PBMCs. CDR3 coding DNA: TGTGCCAGCAGCTCCGGGACATCTGTCTCTGGAAACACCATATATTTT. Encoded protein: CASSSGTSVSGNTIYF.